The following is a TCR beta chain sequence with its context. The sample is drawn from a study of blood T cell repertoires in COVID-19. Study background: Collection of acute and convalescent COVID-19 samples took place in the United States, Italy and Spain. Sources were T cells, B-cell-depleted T cells, or PBMCs; the material itself was cDNA or gDNA.

The authors' processing: Estimates of nucleated cell counts were drawn from the amplification of reference gene primers. Libraries were prepared by immunoSEQ multiplex PCR; TCRdb keeps only in-frame clonotypes and omits some of them. V and J calls and clone size come straight from that table; D and trimming were deduced from the DNA. Of more than 200,000 clones in the sample, about 88% were seen once. The ends were cut back, 0 bases at V and 1 base at J, with 12 bases in the middle. The CDR3 consists of 16 residues. Germline assignment: CDR1 MNHEY and CDR2 SVGAGI. Material: peripheral blood. The chain employs TRBV6-5 and TRBJ1-1; D is undetermined. This TCR came from a man between 65 and 79 years old with acute or convalescent COVID-19. The CDR3 spells CASSYSSLRGNTEAFF. DNA of the CDR3: TGTGCCAGCAGTTACTCGAGTCTTCGAGGGAACACTGAAGCTTTCTTT.